The sequence of this TCR beta chain was determined in a study of identical twins. The CDR3 sequence is 17 residues long. From germline, CDR1 is MGHDK and CDR2 SYGVNS. Trimming removed 4 bases from V and 0 bases from J, with 18 bases in between. TCRdb re-called the 5' RACE reads with MiXCR, one entry per CDR3 protein. This repertoire shows around 1.7 million distinct CDR3 sequences, around 29% found once; its top ten account for about 0.25%. Healthy Caucasians were all of the donors. V usage is TRBV25-1 and J usage is TRBJ1-2, with a possible D match to TRBD1 (5 bases). The sample was cord blood. The sequence came from a newborn girl in good health. CDR3 DNA sequence: TGTGCCAGCAGTGGGGGTACAGGAGGCCGGTCTAACTATGGCTACACCTTC. This translates into CASSGGTGGRSNYGYTF.